The 7 T cell receptor beta chains below all came from one sample that was sequenced in a study of T-cell memory formation after mild COVID-19. TCRdb passed the 5' RACE reads through MiXCR, listing each CDR3 protein once. The table records around 370,000 distinct CDR3 sequences, 20% to 25% of them present only once. The sample was PBMCs or a T cell subset sorted from them (not recorded which). The receptors here all came from an adult woman who had mild COVID-19 (a few samples of this study predate the infection). Cell type and time point are not known.

This sequence joins TRBV5-4 and TRBJ2-7; 10 bases line up with TRBD2. CDR3 size: 18 residues. Losses at the gene ends were 3 bases for V and 0 bases for J; bases not matched to a gene: 12. Germline V gene sequence: CDR1 SGHNT, CDR2 YYREEE (reference sequence). In DNA, the CDR3 is TGTGCCAGCAGCTCGGGTATAGCGGGGGGCTCCTTCTCCTACGAGCAGTACTTC. Its protein is CASSSGIAGGSFSYEQYF.

The J gene is TRBJ1-1, the V gene TRBV20-1; D not certain. The CDR3 has 15 amino acids. Germline V gene sequence: CDR1 DFQATT, CDR2 SNEGSKA (reference sequence). V shed 6 bases and J shed 3 bases, with 20 bases lying between them. The CDR3 protein is CSAPPGPQQDTEAFF. CDR3 DNA: TGCAGTGCCCCGCCGGGTCCCCAGCAGGACACTGAAGCTTTCTTT.

This rearrangement joins TRBV4-3 to TRBJ2-5; D call uncertain. The CDR3 spans 16 residues. CDR1 is LGHNA, CDR2 YSLEER, per germline. Trimming removed 0 bases from V and 1 base from J, with 12 bases in between. The CDR3, as DNA: TGCGCCAGCAGCCAAGATCTTGTAGGCCGCCAAGAGACCCAGTACTTC. Translating gives CASSQDLVGRQETQYF.

The CDR3 sequence is CASSPTGVLNTEAFF. The CDR3 nucleotides are TGTGCCAGCTCACCGACAGGGGTACTGAACACTGAAGCTTTCTTT. The chain has TRBV18 and TRBJ1-1; 8 nucleotides align to TRBD1. The germline V gene encodes CDR1 KGHSH and CDR2 LQKENI. The CDR3 sequence is 15 residues long. V gave up 3 bases and J gave up 0 bases; unmatched junction bases: 3.

The chain has TRBV10-3 and TRBJ2-1; the match to TRBD1 covers 8 bases. CDR3 length: 17 amino acids. Trimming cost V 0 bases and J 8 bases; bases outside gene matches: 12. The germline V gene has CDR1 ENHRY and CDR2 SYGVKD. The CDR3 reads CAISESDRDRRGDEQFF. The DNA for the CDR3 is TGTGCCATCAGTGAGTCGGACCGGGACAGGCGCGGCGATGAGCAGTTCTTC.

The rearrangement joins TRBV9 to TRBJ2-2, with 10 bases aligning to TRBD2. This CDR3 has 15 amino acids. Trimming took 4 bases from V and 5 from J; bases not matched to a gene: 5. Germline V CDR1 and CDR2: SGDLS, YYNGEE. The CDR3 loop reads CASSWSGGVTGELFF. The CDR3 region has the DNA TGTGCCAGCAGCTGGAGCGGGGGGGTGACCGGGGAGCTGTTTTTT.

The rearrangement joins TRBV24-1 to TRBJ2-5, with TRBD2 identical over 8 bases. The CDR3 has 13 amino acids. The V segment lost 9 bases and the J segment 5 bases; nucleotides outside the gene matches: 7. Per the germline V gene, CDR1 is KGHDR and CDR2 is SFDVKD. CDR3 sequence reads: CATSPGLGETQYF. The CDR3 DNA reads as TGTGCCACCTCGCCGGGACTAGGGGAGACCCAGTACTTC.